These 14 T cell receptor beta chains share one sample of origin, sequenced in a study of control samples from healthy donors and cancer patients. Generated by immunoSEQ multiplex PCR, the TCRdb table keeps only in-frame clones and is missing some. The sample yields fewer than 200,000 clones, 88% seen once. Sequencing was performed on blood. The receptors stem from a woman younger than 45 in good health.

This clone is a singleton in its sample. V and J are TRBV6-5 and TRBJ2-1, with D hard to call. This CDR3 is built from 15 residues. V was clipped by 0 bases and J by 6 bases, with 12 bases between them. Germline CDR1 reads MNHEY; CDR2 reads SVGAGI. Here the CDR3 reads CASSYSVGRPNEQFF. The CDR3 nucleotides read TGTGCCAGCAGTTACTCGGTGGGCAGGCCCAATGAGCAGTTCTTC.

The V and J genes are TRBV6-4 and TRBJ1-1, with D maybe TRBD1 (5 bases). V dropped 5 bases and J dropped 4 bases, with 11 bases sitting between them. The CDR3 length is 13 residues. Germline V gene data show CDR1 as MRHNA and CDR2 as SNTAGT. CDR3 in amino acids: CASSTLGGTEAFF. In nucleotides, the CDR3 is TGTGCCAGCAGTACCTTGGGGGGCACTGAAGCTTTCTTT.

V is TRBV6-5 and J is TRBJ1-1, with 8 bases fitting TRBD1. The germline V gene encodes CDR1 MNHEY and CDR2 SVGAGI. The CDR3 is made up of 15 amino acids. Trimming cost V 6 bases and J 5 bases; bases outside gene matches: 11. In DNA, the CDR3 is TGTGCCAGCAGAGACCAGCAGGGGGCCTTGACTGAAGCTTTCTTT. This gives the protein CASRDQQGALTEAFF.

The rearrangement links TRBV4-1 to TRBJ2-7, with 7 bases identical to TRBD2. The CDR3 totals 16 residues. Per the germline V gene, CDR1 is MGHRA and CDR2 is YSYEKL. The V gene end was trimmed by 0 bases and the J gene end by 2 bases; junction bases not matched to a gene: 7. The CDR3 nucleotides read TGCGCCAGCAGCCAAGAGTCCGGGAGGACAACCTACGAGCAGTACTTC. Its translation is CASSQESGRTTYEQYF.

This rearrangement joins TRBV7-8 to TRBJ1-4; TRBD1 might be the D (5 bases). The germline V gene has CDR1 SGHVS and CDR2 FQNEAQ. Trimming removed 5 bases from V and 4 bases from J, with 17 bases in between. This CDR3 has 16 residues. The CDR3 coding sequence is TGTGCCAGCAGCCTCCCCCGGGAAGGGGTTAATGAAAAACTGTTTTTT. Encoded protein: CASSLPREGVNEKLFF.

V is TRBV20-1 and J is TRBJ2-7; 8 bases map to TRBD2. J was trimmed by 3 bases and V by 7 bases; bases with no gene match: 2. Germline V gene data show CDR1 as DFQATT and CDR2 as SNEGSKA (reference sequence). This CDR3 contains 11 residues. The CDR3 bases are TGCAGTGGTCTAGCGGGCTACGAGCAGTACTTC. Translating gives CSGLAGYEQYF.

Only one count was recorded for this clone. The rearrangement links TRBV25-1 to TRBJ2-2; D is unresolved. The CDR3 is made up of 12 amino acids. Germline V CDR1 and CDR2: MGHDK, SYGVNS. Trimming left V 4 bases short and J 6 bases short, with 6 bases between. CDR3 nucleotide sequence: TGTGCCAGCAGTGTCCGCGCCGGGGAGCTGTTTTTT. Encoded protein: CASSVRAGELFF.

V and J are TRBV5-4 and TRBJ2-2; possibly TRBD2 for D (5 bases). V dropped 4 bases and J dropped 3 bases, with 13 bases sitting between them. Germline-derived CDR1 and CDR2 are SGHNT and YYREEE (reference sequence). The CDR3 totals 15 residues. This CDR3 reads CASSPRGGDTGELFF. CDR3 DNA: TGTGCCAGCAGCCCACGGGGTGGGGACACCGGGGAGCTGTTTTTT.

This chain links TRBV19 with TRBJ1-1; D is perhaps TRBD1 (5 bases). V lost 10 bases, J lost 1 base, and 25 bases lay in between. This CDR3 is 17 amino acids long. From germline, CDR1 is LNHDA and CDR2 SQIVND (reference sequence). The CDR3 spells CATSNAGLGGRNTEAFF. The CDR3, as DNA: TGTGCCACCAGTAACGCGGGGCTCGGCGGCAGGAACACTGAAGCTTTCTTT.

V is TRBV12-5 and J is TRBJ2-7; 9 bases are a match to TRBD2. The CDR3 runs to 17 residues. CDR1 and CDR2 from the germline V gene are LGHNT and FRNRAP. Trimming removed 0 bases from V and 5 bases from J; junction bases left unmatched: 11. DNA for the CDR3: TGTGCTAGTGGTTTGGTGGGGCCTGCGGGGGGGCCTGACGAGCAGTACGTC. Translation gives CASGLVGPAGGPDEQYV.

J is TRBJ2-3 and V is TRBV7-9, with TRBD1 identical over 10 bases. CDR3 length: 15 amino acids. After removal of 5 bases from V and 3 bases from J, the junction contained 5 bases not matched to a gene. Germline V gene data show CDR1 as SEHNR and CDR2 as FQNEAQ (reference sequence). CDR3 DNA: TGTGCCAGCAGCCCGCTGGGACAGGGGACAGATACGCAGTATTTT. It is translated as CASSPLGQGTDTQYF.

The CDR3 here is CASSSRDLQYF. The CDR3, as DNA: TGTGCCAGCAGCTCCCGGGACCTCCAGTACTTC. V usage is TRBV3-1 (or the pseudogene TRBV3-2) and J usage is TRBJ2-5; D tentatively fits TRBD1 or TRBD2 (5 bases each). Trimming left V 5 bases short and J 10 bases short, with 11 bases between. Germline-derived CDR1 and CDR2 are LGHDT and YNNKEL (reference sequence). The CDR3 length is 11 residues.

The chain carries TRBV9 and TRBJ1-4, with a possible D match to TRBD1 (5 bases). Looked up from germline, CDR1 is SGDLS and CDR2 is YYNGEE. V gave up 4 bases and J gave up 7 bases, with 17 bases separating them. The CDR3 is 15 amino acids. The CDR3 sequence is CASSPFWGSGEKLFF. The CDR3 nucleotides read TGTGCCAGCAGCCCCTTCTGGGGGAGCGGTGAAAAACTGTTTTTT.

The chain uses TRBV10-3 and TRBJ1-1, with D tentatively TRBD1 (6 bases). This CDR3 contains 15 residues. The V and J ends lost 0 bases and 5 bases respectively, with 13 bases between them. CDR1 and CDR2 from the germline V gene are ENHRY and SYGVKD. Here the CDR3 DNA reads TGTGCCATCAGTGAGTCGGGCAGGGGAAAAACTGAAGCTTTCTTT. Residues: CAISESGRGKTEAFF.